This TCR beta chain originates from a study of CD8 T cells in ankylosing spondylitis. V dropped 6 bases and J dropped 6; count of bases not matched to a gene: 17. Looked up from germline, CDR1 is SQVTM and CDR2 is ANQGSEA. This CDR3 is 16 amino acids long. One entry per CDR3 protein, called by TCRdb with MiXCR from the 5' RACE reads. The sample gives 200,000 to 300,000 distinct CDR3 sequences, 32% of which show up once; about 4.2% is in the top ten. The TCR sequence derives from a male donor with ankylosing spondylitis or in good health (not recorded which). Sequenced input: blood, either unsorted or a sorted T cell fraction (not recorded which). V gene TRBV29-1 combines with J gene TRBJ2-3; 8 bases line up with TRBD2. The CDR3 reads CSVGGEAAGAGDTQYF. Here the CDR3 DNA reads TGCAGCGTCGGAGGGGAGGCAGCGGGGGCAGGGGATACGCAGTATTTT.